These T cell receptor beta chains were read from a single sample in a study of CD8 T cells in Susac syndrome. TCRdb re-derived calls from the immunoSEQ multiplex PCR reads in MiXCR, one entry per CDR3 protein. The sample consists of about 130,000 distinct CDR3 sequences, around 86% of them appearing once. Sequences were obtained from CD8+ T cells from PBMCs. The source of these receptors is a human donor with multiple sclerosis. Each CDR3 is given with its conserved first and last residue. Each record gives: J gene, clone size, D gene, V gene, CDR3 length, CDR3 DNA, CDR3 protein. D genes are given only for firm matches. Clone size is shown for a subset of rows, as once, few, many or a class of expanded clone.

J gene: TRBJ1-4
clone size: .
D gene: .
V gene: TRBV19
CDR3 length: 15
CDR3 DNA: TGTGCCAGTAGTTCGGTCGAGGCTGGTAATGAAAAACTGTTTTTT
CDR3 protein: CASSSVEAGNEKLFF

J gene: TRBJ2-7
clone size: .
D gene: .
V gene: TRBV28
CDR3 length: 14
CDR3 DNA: TGTGCCAGCAGACTCCAGGGGCAGGGTGAGGAGCAGTACTTC
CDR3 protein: CASRLQGQGEEQYF

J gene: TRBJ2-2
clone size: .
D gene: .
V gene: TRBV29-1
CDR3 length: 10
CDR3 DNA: TGCAGCGTTGAACACGGGGAGCTGTTTTTT
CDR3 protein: CSVEHGELFF

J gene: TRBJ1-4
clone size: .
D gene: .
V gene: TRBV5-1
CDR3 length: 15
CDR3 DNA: TGCGCCAGCAGCTCTCCAGGGCGCGCTAATGAAAAACTGTTTTTT
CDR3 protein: CASSSPGRANEKLFF

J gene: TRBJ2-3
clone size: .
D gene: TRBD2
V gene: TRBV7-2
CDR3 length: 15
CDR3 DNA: TGTGCCAGCAGCTTAGTTAGCGGGATTTCTGATACGCAGTATTTT
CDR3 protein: CASSLVSGISDTQYF

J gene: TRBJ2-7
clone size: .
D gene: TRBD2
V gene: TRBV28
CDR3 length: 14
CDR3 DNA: TGTGCCAGCAGCTCGGGACTAGCGGACTACGAGCAGTACTTC
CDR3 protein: CASSSGLADYEQYF

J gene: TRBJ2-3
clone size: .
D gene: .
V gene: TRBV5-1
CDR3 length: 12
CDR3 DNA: TGCGCCAACGCCGTGGGCACAGATACGCAGTATTTT
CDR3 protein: CANAVGTDTQYF

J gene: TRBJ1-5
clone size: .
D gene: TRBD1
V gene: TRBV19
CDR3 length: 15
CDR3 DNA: TGTGCCAGTAGTACTGGACAGGGAATAAATCAGCCCCAGCATTTT
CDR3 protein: CASSTGQGINQPQHF

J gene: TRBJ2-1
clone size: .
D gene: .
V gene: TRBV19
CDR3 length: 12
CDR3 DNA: TGTGCCAGTAGTATCATGGGAGTTGAGCAGTTCTTC
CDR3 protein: CASSIMGVEQFF

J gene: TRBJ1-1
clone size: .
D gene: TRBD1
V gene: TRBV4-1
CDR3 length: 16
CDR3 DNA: TGCGCCAGCAGCCCGGACAGGGCGATCCTGAACACTGAAGCTTTCTTT
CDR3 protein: CASSPDRAILNTEAFF

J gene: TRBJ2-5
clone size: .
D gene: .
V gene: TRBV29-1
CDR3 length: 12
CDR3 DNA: TGCAGCGTTGAATCAAACCAAGAGACCCAGTACTTC
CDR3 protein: CSVESNQETQYF

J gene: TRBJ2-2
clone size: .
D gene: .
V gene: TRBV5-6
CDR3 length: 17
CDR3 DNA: TGTGCCAGCAGCTGGGAGACGGCCTTCCAGAACACCGGGGAGCTGTTTTTT
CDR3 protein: CASSWETAFQNTGELFF

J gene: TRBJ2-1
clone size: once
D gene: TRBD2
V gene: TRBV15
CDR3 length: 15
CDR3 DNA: TGTGCCACCAGCGGTACTAGCGGGAGTATCAATGAGCAGTTCTTC
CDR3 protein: CATSGTSGSINEQFF

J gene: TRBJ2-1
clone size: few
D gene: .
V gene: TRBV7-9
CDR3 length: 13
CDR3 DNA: TGTGCCAGCAGCTTAGGCCCCGGCAATGAGCAGTTCTTC
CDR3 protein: CASSLGPGNEQFF

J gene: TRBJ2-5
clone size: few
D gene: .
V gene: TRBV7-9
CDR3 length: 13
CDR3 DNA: TGTGCCAGCAGCCTAGTAAGCGCAGAGACCCAGTACTTC
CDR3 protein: CASSLVSAETQYF

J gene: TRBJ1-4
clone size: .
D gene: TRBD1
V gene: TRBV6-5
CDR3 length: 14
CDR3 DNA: TGTGCCAGCAGTTACGGGACAGTCAATGAAAAACTGTTTTTT
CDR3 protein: CASSYGTVNEKLFF

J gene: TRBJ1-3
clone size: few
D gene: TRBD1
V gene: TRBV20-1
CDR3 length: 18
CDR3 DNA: TGCAGTGCTAGATGGCGAAAAGGGACAGGTCCCCCTGGAAACACCATATATTTT
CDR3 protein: CSARWRKGTGPPGNTIYF